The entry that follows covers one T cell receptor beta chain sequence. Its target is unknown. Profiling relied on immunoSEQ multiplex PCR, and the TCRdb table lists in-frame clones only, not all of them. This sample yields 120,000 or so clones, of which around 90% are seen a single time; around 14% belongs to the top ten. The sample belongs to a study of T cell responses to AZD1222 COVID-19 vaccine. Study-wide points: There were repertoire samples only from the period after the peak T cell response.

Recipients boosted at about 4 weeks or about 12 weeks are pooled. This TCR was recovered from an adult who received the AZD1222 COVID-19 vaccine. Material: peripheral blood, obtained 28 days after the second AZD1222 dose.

CDR3 protein: CASTPRGDRERGEAFF. In nucleotides, the CDR3 is TGTGCCAGTACCCCTAGGGGGGACAGGGAACGGGGTGAAGCTTTCTTT. The chain joins TRBV19 to TRBJ1-1, with TRBD1 matching 9 bases. Germline V gives CDR1 LNHDA, CDR2 SQIVND (reference sequence). The CDR3 is made up of 16 amino acids. Unmatched junction bases numbered 16, after V lost 7 bases and J lost 7 bases.